The 30 T cell receptor beta chains in this list originate from one sample, sequenced in a study of early T cells in non-severe SARS-CoV-2 infection. TCRdb called the 5' RACE reads again in MiXCR, with one record for every CDR3 protein. The top ten clones hold less than 25% of a sample with 45,000 to 60,000 distinct CDR3 sequences, about a tenth of them seen once. Material for sequencing was whole blood. All receptors come from an adult who was a healthcare worker with PCR-confirmed SARS-CoV-2 infection or an uninfected control (not recorded which).

This clonotype was recorded at least ten times. The chain employs TRBV12-3 or TRBV12-4 and TRBJ1-5; D remains ambiguous. Deletions cut 6 bases from V and 4 bases from J, with 10 bases between. This CDR3 comprises 13 residues. CDR3 bases: TGTGCCAGCAGCCAGGCGGTAAATCAGCCCCAGCATTTT. The encoded protein is CASSQAVNQPQHF.

The chain joins TRBV5-1 to TRBJ2-2; tentatively, D is TRBD1 (6 bases). The ends were cut back, 4 bases at V and 4 bases at J, with 17 bases in the middle. CDR3 size: 16 residues. Germline V gives CDR1 SGHRS, CDR2 YFSETQ. The CDR3 protein is CASSQARDMSTGELFF. As DNA, the CDR3 is TGCGCCAGCAGCCAAGCGAGGGACATGAGCACCGGGGAGCTGTTTTTT. Complete variable domain (other parts from reference TRBV5-1 and TRBJ2-2): KAGVTQTPRYLIKTRGQQVTLSCSPISGHRSVSWYQQTPGQGLQFLFEYFSETQRNKGNFPGRFSGRQFSNSRSEMNVSTLELGDSALYLCASSQARDMSTGELFFGEGSRLTVL.

This clonotype was recorded a few times. The rearrangement links TRBV6-5 to TRBJ1-6; 11 bases match TRBD1. This CDR3 has 15 amino acids. Germline V lookup: CDR1 MNHEY, CDR2 SVGAGI. Trimming at V came to 7 bases and at J to 10 bases, leaving 9 bases not matched to a gene. Here the CDR3 DNA reads TGTGCCAGCACCACCGGGACAGGGGGTCGGTCACCCCTCCACTTT. This codes for CASTTGTGGRSPLHF.

This clonotype was observed a few times. The chain is built from TRBV9 and TRBJ2-7, with 7 bases fitting TRBD1. J gave up 5 bases and V 4 bases, and 9 bases lay outside the gene matches. The CDR3 spans 14 residues. The germline CDR1 and CDR2 sequences are SGDLS and YYNGEE. For the CDR3, the DNA is TGTGCCAGCAGCCCCTCGACAGGGCAAGACGAGCAGTACTTC. Encoded protein: CASSPSTGQDEQYF.

This clonotype was observed at least ten times. The CDR3 DNA reads as TGTGCCAGCAATACCGGGGGAACTGAAGCTTTCTTT. Translation gives CASNTGGTEAFF. This chain connects TRBV6-5 to TRBJ1-1; maybe TRBD1 (5 bases). Trimming stripped 7 bases from V and 5 bases from J, with 11 bases between. CDR1 MNHEY and CDR2 SVGAGI come from the germline V gene. The CDR3 is 12 amino acids.

The chain joins TRBV12-3 or TRBV12-4 to TRBJ1-1, with 7 positions matching TRBD1. CDR3 length equals 14 residues. The ends lost 3 bases at V and 5 bases at J; junction bases unmatched: 6. The CDR3 spells CASSFVQGVTEAFF. CDR3 DNA: TGTGCCAGCAGTTTCGTCCAGGGGGTAACTGAAGCTTTCTTT.

This clonotype showed up many times. The genes are TRBV5-5 and TRBJ1-6; TRBD1 matches 7 bases. The CDR3 covers 14 residues. Germline V gene data show CDR1 as SGHKS and CDR2 as YYEKEE (reference sequence). Trimming removed 4 bases from V and 7 bases from J; junction bases left unmatched: 5. The chain's CDR3 is CASSRDSPNSPLHF. The CDR3 DNA follows: TGTGCCAGCAGCCGGGACAGCCCGAATTCACCCCTCCACTTT.

This chain links TRBV2 with TRBJ2-3; the match to TRBD2 covers 11 bases. CDR1 is SNHLY and CDR2 is FYNNEI in the germline V gene. The V segment lost 6 bases and the J segment 7 bases; nucleotides outside the gene matches: 9. The CDR3 has 15 residues. In nucleotides, the CDR3 is TGTGCCAGCAGAGGACTAGCGGGCGATTCTTATACGCAGTATTTT. Protein: CASRGLAGDSYTQYF.

The chain uses TRBV2 and TRBJ2-1, with 7 bases identical to TRBD2. CDR1 is SNHLY, CDR2 FYNNEI, per germline. The CDR3 has 13 residues. V shed 8 bases and J 8 bases; nucleotides not matched to a gene: 9. CDR3 in DNA: TGTGCCAGCTCCATGGGGGGGTACTATGAGCAGTTCTTC. Translating it yields CASSMGGYYEQFF.

This clonotype was counted only a few times. This chain joins TRBV12-3 or TRBV12-4 and TRBJ2-1, with 7 bases lining up with TRBD2. Trimming cost V 8 bases and J 0 bases; bases outside gene matches: 4. This CDR3 has 14 amino acids. The CDR3 reads CASWEGSSYNEQFF. For the CDR3, the DNA is TGTGCCAGCTGGGAGGGCTCCTCCTACAATGAGCAGTTCTTC.

This clonotype was seen only a few times. CDR3 in DNA: TGTGCCAGCAGCTTACTCCGGGACCAGCGGGGGTCTCCAGGGAATGAGCAGTTCTTC. Protein product: CASSLLRDQRGSPGNEQFF. The chain employs TRBV6-1 and TRBJ2-1; 8 bases match TRBD2. This CDR3 region has 19 residues. The germline V gene has CDR1 MNHNS and CDR2 SASEGT. With V trimmed by 6 bases and J by 7 bases, 23 bases remained unmatched.

This clonotype was picked up a small number of times. The chain carries TRBV29-1 and TRBJ2-6; D is possibly TRBD2 (5 bases). The V gene's germline CDR1 is SQVTM and CDR2 ANQGSEA. This CDR3 contains 14 residues. Trimming cost V 4 bases and J 2 bases, with 9 bases left between them. In nucleotides, the CDR3 is TGCAGCGTTGGCCACGGGACTGGGGCCAACGTCCTGACTTTC. Amino acid sequence: CSVGHGTGANVLTF.

CDR3 amino acids: CASSYGRTSAYEQYF. CDR3 nucleotides: TGTGCCAGCAGTTACGGAAGGACTTCGGCGTACGAGCAGTACTTC. The chain recombines TRBV6-2 or TRBV6-3 with TRBJ2-7; TRBD2 might be the D (5 bases). V gave up 2 bases and J gave up 4 bases, with 15 bases separating them. Germline values: CDR1 MNHEY, CDR2 SVGEGT. CDR3 length: 15 residues.

This clonotype was found a few times. The chain couples TRBV18 to TRBJ2-3; 12 bases are shared with TRBD2. This CDR3 comprises 17 residues. Losses at the gene ends were 2 bases for V and 0 bases for J; bases not matched to a gene: 3. Germline CDR1 and CDR2: KGHSH and LQKENI. Here the CDR3 DNA reads TGTGCCAGCTCACCATGGACTAGCGGGGATAGCACAGATACGCAGTATTTT. This codes for CASSPWTSGDSTDTQYF.

The V and J genes are TRBV6-2 or TRBV6-3 and TRBJ2-3; D is unresolved. This CDR3 region has 11 residues. The V gene's germline CDR1 is MNHEY and CDR2 SVGEGT. Trimming cost V 6 bases and J 6 bases, with 7 bases left between them. The CDR3 DNA is TGTGCCAGCAGCGTGACGGATACGCAGTATTTT. Translating gives CASSVTDTQYF.

This clonotype was observed a few times. The chain links TRBV5-1 to TRBJ2-7; 7 bases map to TRBD1. Germline CDR1 is SGHRS and CDR2 is YFSETQ. J lost 6 bases, V lost 0 bases, and 6 bases had no gene match. This CDR3 has 14 residues. In DNA, the CDR3 is TGCGCCAGCAGCTTGGGACAGGGTTATCTCGAGCAGTACTTC. Residues: CASSLGQGYLEQYF.

The chain recombines TRBV7-3 with TRBJ2-3, with 10 bases that match TRBD2. This CDR3 has 15 amino acids. V was clipped by 2 bases and J by 2 bases; unmatched bases: 1. The germline V gene has CDR1 SGHTA and CDR2 FQGTGA. CDR3 coding DNA: TGTGCCAGCAGCTTACTAGCGGGGGTCACAGATACGCAGTATTTT. This sequence encodes CASSLLAGVTDTQYF.

In this sample, this clonotype turned up a few times. CDR3 in amino acids: CSASGTGVAEQYF. CDR3 nucleotides: TGCAGCGCGTCCGGGACAGGGGTAGCCGAGCAGTACTTC. The chain is built from TRBV29-1 and TRBJ2-7, with 10 bases identical to TRBD1. Trimming at V came to 7 bases and at J to 6 bases, leaving 9 bases not matched to a gene. CDR3 length equals 13 residues. Per germline, CDR1 SQVTM and CDR2 ANQGSEA.

This chain uses TRBV6-1 with TRBJ2-1; possibly TRBD2 for D (5 bases). The CDR3 is made up of 13 amino acids. The germline gives CDR1 MNHNS, CDR2 SASEGT. V was shortened by 4 bases and J by 8 bases, with 12 bases between the two germline ends. The CDR3 region has the DNA TGTGCCAGCAGTGCACGTCCCGGGGATGAGCAGTTCTTC. Translated, it gives CASSARPGDEQFF.

This clonotype turned up a few times. J is TRBJ2-3 and V is TRBV5-4, with D unclear. V was trimmed by 0 bases and J by 2 bases, leaving 7 bases between them. The germline V gene has CDR1 SGHNT and CDR2 YYREEE (reference sequence). This CDR3 is built from 14 residues. CDR3 DNA sequence: TGTGCCAGCAGCTTGGCGTCAGCCACAGATACGCAGTATTTT. Amino acid sequence: CASSLASATDTQYF.

The rearrangement joins TRBV7-3 to TRBJ2-1, with D tentatively TRBD2 (6 bases). The CDR3 runs to 16 residues. V was clipped by 4 bases and J by 9 bases, with 22 bases between them. CDR1 is SGHTA and CDR2 is FQGTGA in the germline V gene. CDR3 region: CASSSTLRLGFTEQFF. In DNA, the CDR3 is TGTGCCAGCAGCTCAACACTTAGACTAGGTTTCACTGAGCAGTTCTTC.

This clonotype was seen at least ten times. The chain combines TRBV29-1 with TRBJ2-1; 7 bases align to TRBD1. CDR1 is SQVTM, CDR2 ANQGSEA, per germline. This CDR3 is built from 12 residues. With 8 bases clipped from V and 10 bases from J, the junction kept 11 bases outside the gene matches. Here the CDR3 reads CSSRTGLLEQFF. Here the CDR3 DNA reads TGCAGCTCCCGGACAGGTCTTCTCGAGCAGTTCTTC.

This clonotype was counted a few times. This chain joins TRBV4-2 and TRBJ1-1; TRBD1 agrees at 8 bases. This CDR3 spans 14 amino acids. V lost 5 bases, J lost 4 bases, and 6 bases stayed unmatched. Germline V gene lookup returns CDR1 LGHNA and CDR2 YNFKEQ. CDR3 residues: CASSSGQEATEAFF. The DNA for the CDR3 is TGTGCCAGCAGCTCGGGACAGGAGGCCACTGAAGCTTTCTTT.

This clonotype was seen at least ten times. The CDR3 DNA reads as TGTGCCAGCAGTAGGGGAGGGGGGACAACTACCTACAATGAGCAGTTCTTC. Translating gives CASSRGGGTTTYNEQFF. The rearrangement links TRBV6-5 to TRBJ2-1, with D possibly being TRBD2 (7 bases). The CDR3 contains 17 residues. Germline lookup yields CDR1 MNHEY and CDR2 SVGAGI. V shed 5 bases and J shed 2 bases, with 19 bases lying between them.

In its sample, this clonotype was seen a few times. CDR3 sequence reads: CASSRDRQETQYF. The CDR3 DNA reads TGTGCCAGTTCCCGGGACAGACAAGAGACCCAGTACTTC. The rearrangement links TRBV19 to TRBJ2-5; 7 nucleotides match TRBD1. V shed 8 bases and J 2 bases; nucleotides not matched to a gene: 5. CDR1 and CDR2 from the germline V gene are LNHDA and SQIVND (reference sequence). The CDR3 is made up of 13 amino acids.

The rearrangement joins TRBV19 to TRBJ1-4; 8 bases map to TRBD1. There are 15 residues in the CDR3. Germline lookup yields CDR1 LNHDA and CDR2 SQIVND (reference sequence). J gave up 11 bases and V 0 bases, and 8 bases lay outside the gene matches. CDR3 in amino acids: CASSIDAGQGRKLFF. CDR3 DNA: TGTGCCAGTAGTATAGATGCCGGACAGGGAAGGAAACTGTTTTTT.

The table lists this clonotype with a count of one. The CDR3 DNA is TGTGCCAGCAGGAGGGACAGGCCTGATGAAAAACTGTTTTTT. It yields the protein CASRRDRPDEKLFF. V gene TRBV2 combines with J gene TRBJ1-4; TRBD1 aligns across 8 bases. The CDR3 has 14 amino acids. Germline V lookup: CDR1 SNHLY, CDR2 FYNNEI. Germline trimming cut 6 bases from V and 6 bases from J; bases unmatched to any gene: 6. The full variable domain, its missing parts supplied by reference TRBV2 and TRBJ1-4, is EPEVTQTPSHQVTQMGQEVILRCVPISNHLYFYWYRQILGQKVEFLVSFYNNEISEKSEIFDDQFSVERPDGSNFTLKIRSTKLEDSAMYFCASRRDRPDEKLFFGSGTQLSVL.

CDR3 DNA sequence: TGTGCCATCAGTGCTGCAGGGGTGAATGAGCAGTTCTTC. Its translation: CAISAAGVNEQFF. This chain links TRBV10-3 with TRBJ2-1; D perhaps matches TRBD1 (6 bases). Germline V gives CDR1 ENHRY, CDR2 SYGVKD. The V and J ends lost 4 bases and 7 bases respectively, with 11 bases between them. The CDR3 loop spans 13 amino acids.

The CDR3 protein is CASSQRRDFGNTGELFF. CDR3 bases: TGTGCCAGCAGCCAGCGCCGGGACTTCGGAAACACCGGGGAGCTGTTTTTT. The V call is TRBV3-1, the J call TRBJ2-2; D might be TRBD2 (6 bases). CDR3 length: 17 amino acids. Trimming removed 3 bases at V and 2 bases at J, with 16 bases between. The germline CDR1 and CDR2 sequences are LGHDT and YNNKEL (reference sequence).

This clonotype occurred a few times. The rearrangement joins TRBV30 to TRBJ1-5; no reliable D call. V was shortened by 2 bases and J by 6 bases, with 11 bases between the two germline ends. Germline CDR1 and CDR2: GTSNPN and SVGIG (reference sequence). CDR3 length: 13 amino acids. The CDR3 is CAWSIGRLQPQHF. CDR3 DNA: TGTGCCTGGAGTATAGGCCGGCTTCAGCCCCAGCATTTT.